The 28 T cell receptor beta chains below come from one sample, sequenced in a study of T-cell memory formation after mild COVID-19. TCRdb reanalysed the 5' RACE reads using MiXCR and keeps one entry per CDR3 protein. The profile shows about 400,000 distinct CDR3 sequences, about 24% of them singletons. The sequencing sample was made of PBMCs or a T cell subset sorted from them (not recorded which). These receptors all stem from an adult woman who had mild COVID-19 (a few samples of this study predate the infection). Cell type and time point are not known.

V usage is TRBV7-9 and J usage is TRBJ1-3; D remains ambiguous. The CDR3 has 14 amino acids. V shed 2 bases and J shed 0 bases, with 5 bases lying between them. Germline CDR1 SEHNR, CDR2 FQNEAQ (reference sequence). The CDR3 DNA sequence: TGTGCCAGCAGCTTATGGAGCTCTGGAAACACCATATATTTT. The encoded protein is CASSLWSSGNTIYF.

The chain recombines TRBV18 with TRBJ2-2, with D unclear. CDR3 length: 12 amino acids. With 3 bases removed from V and 6 bases from J, the gap between germline ends came to 5 bases. CDR1 and CDR2 (germline): KGHSH, LQKENI. The DNA for the CDR3 is TGTGCCAGCTCACCGCCGTCCGGGGAGCTGTTTTTT. Protein: CASSPPSGELFF.

The chain is built from TRBV5-1 and TRBJ2-1; perhaps D is TRBD1 or TRBD2 (6 bases each). The CDR3 runs 14 residues. Looked up from germline, CDR1 is SGHRS and CDR2 is YFSETQ. Deletions cut 5 bases from V and 2 bases from J, with 11 bases between. CDR3 DNA: TGCGCCAGCAGGAGGGGGGAGGCCTACAATGAGCAGTTCTTC. As protein: CASRRGEAYNEQFF.

The chain couples TRBV7-3 to TRBJ1-1; 7 nucleotides agree with TRBD1. The CDR3 is made up of 17 amino acids. Germline values: CDR1 SGHTA, CDR2 FQGTGA. The V segment lost 0 bases and the J segment 4 bases; nucleotides outside the gene matches: 11. The CDR3 DNA is TGTGCCAGCAGCTTAACCTCTACAGGGGCGAGGAGCACTGAAGCTTTCTTT. It translates to CASSLTSTGARSTEAFF.

This clonotype was detected a few times. CDR3 amino acids: CASSFLGVGELFF. DNA for the CDR3: TGCGCCAGCAGCTTCCTGGGGGTCGGGGAGCTGTTTTTT. V usage is TRBV5-1 and J usage is TRBJ2-2; D possibly uses TRBD1 or TRBD2 (5 bases each). From germline, CDR1 is SGHRS and CDR2 YFSETQ. The V and J ends lost 2 bases and 7 bases respectively, with 9 bases between them. The CDR3 runs to 13 residues.

This clonotype was seen more than once but under ten times. The chain is built from TRBV7-9 and TRBJ2-7, with a weak D call TRBD1 (6 bases). Germline CDR1 and CDR2: SEHNR and FQNEAQ (reference sequence). V gave up 5 bases and J gave up 0 bases, with 14 bases separating them. The CDR3 extends over 15 amino acids. The CDR3 loop reads CASSTDRLHSYEQYF. In DNA form, the CDR3 reads TGTGCCAGCAGCACAGACAGGTTACACTCCTACGAGCAGTACTTC.

V usage is TRBV7-6 and J usage is TRBJ2-2; D is unresolved. Trimming removed 5 bases from V and 6 bases from J, with 10 bases in between. The CDR3 totals 13 residues. CDR1 SGHVS and CDR2 FNYEAQ come from the germline V gene. The CDR3 coding sequence is TGTGCCAGCAGCGAGAGGTTCCCCGGGGAGCTGTTTTTT. It is translated as CASSERFPGELFF.

V gene TRBV21-1 combines with J gene TRBJ2-1; TRBD2 is the table's D call and was not checked against the DNA. TRBV21-1 is described as a pseudogene. The CDR3 is made up of 18 amino acids. CDR3 sequence (DNA): TGTGCCAGCAGCAAACCCACCGGGACTAGCTATTCCTCCAATGAGCAGTTCTTC. Protein product: CASSKPTGTSYSSNEQFF.

The chain links TRBV11-2 to TRBJ2-7; D might be TRBD1 (5 bases). In germline, CDR1 is SGHAT, CDR2 FQNNGV. The CDR3 runs 14 residues. Trimming removed 2 bases at V and 2 bases at J, with 10 bases between. The CDR3 reads CASSLPLTAYEQYF. The CDR3 DNA follows: TGTGCCAGCAGCTTACCCTTGACAGCCTACGAGCAGTACTTC.

This clonotype showed up just a few times. The chain has TRBV12-3 or TRBV12-4 and TRBJ2-7; D might be TRBD2 (5 bases). This CDR3 has 15 amino acids. Trimming pared 3 bases from V and 3 bases from J, leaving 15 bases between. CDR3 loop: CASSFGPTGNYEQYF. CDR3 in DNA: TGTGCCAGCAGTTTTGGACCAACCGGGAACTACGAGCAGTACTTC.

V and J are TRBV2 and TRBJ1-2; D call uncertain. Germline lookup yields CDR1 SNHLY and CDR2 FYNNEI. CDR3 length: 11 residues. The V end lost 4 bases, the J end lost 8 bases, and 8 bases lay between the germline ends. CDR3 loop: CASSVAQGYTF. CDR3 sequence (DNA): TGTGCCAGCAGTGTGGCCCAGGGCTACACCTTC.

The chain couples TRBV11-3 to TRBJ2-3; unclear D gene. The ends were cut back, 3 bases at V and 4 bases at J, with 17 bases in the middle. The CDR3 consists of 16 residues. Germline V gene sequence: CDR1 SGHNT, CDR2 YENEEA. The CDR3 sequence: CASSFPHLTSADTQYF. The CDR3 nucleotides are TGTGCCAGCAGCTTTCCCCATCTTACCAGCGCAGATACGCAGTATTTT.

The sample holds one count of this clonotype. This rearrangement joins TRBV14 to TRBJ1-1; TRBD1 might be the D (6 bases). Between the trimmed V and J ends, which lost 4 bases and 4 bases, there was a span of 16 bases. Germline lookup yields CDR1 SGHDN and CDR2 FVKESK. CDR3 size: 15 residues. The CDR3 protein is CASSPWEGVTTEAFF. DNA for the CDR3: TGTGCCAGCAGCCCATGGGAGGGGGTCACCACTGAAGCTTTCTTT.

This clonotype was counted between two and nine times. The genes are TRBV19 and TRBJ1-4, with a possible D match to TRBD1 (5 bases). This CDR3 is 17 amino acids long. Germline V gene data show CDR1 as LNHDA and CDR2 as SQIVND (reference sequence). V dropped 3 bases and J dropped 0 bases, with 14 bases sitting between them. The CDR3 region has the DNA TGTGCCAGTAGTATGCCCCAGGGACTCCCAACTAATGAAAAACTGTTTTTT. Translation: CASSMPQGLPTNEKLFF. The whole variable domain, remainder taken from reference TRBV19 and TRBJ1-4, is DGGITQSPKYLFRKEGQNVTLSCEQNLNHDAMYWYRQDPGQGLRLIYYSQIVNDFQKGDIAEGYSVSREKKESFPLTVTSAQKNPTAFYLCASSMPQGLPTNEKLFFGSGTQLSVL.

This clonotype was picked up a small number of times. The rearrangement uses TRBV5-1 and TRBJ1-4, with D maybe TRBD1 (6 bases). The CDR3 contains 16 residues. Trimming cost V 0 bases and J 6 bases, with 15 bases left between them. Germline values: CDR1 SGHRS, CDR2 YFSETQ. The CDR3 nucleotides are TGCGCCAGCAGCTTGGCCTTCGGGCAGGGGTATGAAAAACTGTTTTTT. It translates to CASSLAFGQGYEKLFF.

The chain has TRBV7-3 and TRBJ1-6; tentatively, D is TRBD1 (5 bases). This CDR3 contains 14 residues. V was shortened by 5 bases and J by 6 bases, with 11 bases between the two germline ends. The germline gives CDR1 SGHTA, CDR2 FQGTGA. CDR3 sequence reads: CASSLDSTNSPLHF. The CDR3 coding sequence is TGTGCCAGCAGCCTCGACAGTACTAATTCACCCCTCCACTTT.

This clonotype showed up just a few times. The CDR3 region has the DNA TGCGCCAGCAGTGGGGGGGCAGAGACCCAGTACTTC. Protein product: CASSGGAETQYF. J is TRBJ2-5 and V is TRBV5-1; tentatively, D is TRBD2 (7 bases). The CDR3 is made up of 12 amino acids. Per the germline V gene, CDR1 is SGHRS and CDR2 is YFSETQ. The germline V and J ends were trimmed by 5 bases and 4 bases, with 9 bases remaining between them.

The V gene is TRBV9, the J gene TRBJ1-5; no definite D call. Per germline, CDR1 SGDLS and CDR2 YYNGEE. Trimming pared 0 bases from V and 5 bases from J, leaving 12 bases between. The CDR3 is made up of 15 amino acids. The CDR3 DNA reads TGTGCCAGCAGCGTAGATTATAGGGTTGATCAGCCCCAGCATTTT. This sequence encodes CASSVDYRVDQPQHF.

J is TRBJ2-2 and V is TRBV24-1, with 9 bases lining up with TRBD1. After removal of 10 bases from V and 2 bases from J, the junction contained 4 bases not matched to a gene. Germline V CDR1 and CDR2: KGHDR, SFDVKD. The CDR3 runs to 14 residues. The CDR3 loop reads CATGDRENTGELFF. The CDR3 nucleotides read TGTGCCACTGGGGACAGGGAAAACACCGGGGAGCTGTTTTTT.

J is TRBJ2-7 and V is TRBV18, with 9 bases identical to TRBD1. Trimming cost V 4 bases and J 6 bases; bases outside gene matches: 4. CDR1 is KGHSH and CDR2 is LQKENI in the germline V gene. This CDR3 has 13 residues. The CDR3 nucleotides are TGTGCCAGCTCACTCGGGACAGGGACCGAGCAGTACTTC. Its translation is CASSLGTGTEQYF. Together with reference TRBV18 and TRBJ2-7, the CDR3 gives the full variable domain: NAGVMQNPRHLVRRRGQEARLRCSPMKGHSHVYWYRQLPEEGLKFMVYLQKENIIDESGMPKERFSAEFPKEGPSILRIQQVVRGDSAAYFCASSLGTGTEQYFGPGTRLTVT.

This clonotype has more than one count but fewer than ten. This rearrangement joins TRBV12-3 or TRBV12-4 to TRBJ2-3, with TRBD2 matching over 7 bases. The CDR3 is 14 amino acids. Trimming took 7 bases from V and 0 from J; bases not matched to a gene: 4. The CDR3 DNA reads as TGTGCCAGCAACTTGCGGGGGAGCACAGATACGCAGTATTTT. Translated: CASNLRGSTDTQYF.

The CDR3 is CSAGSRGAPYEQYF. Here the CDR3 DNA reads TGCAGTGCGGGAAGCCGGGGGGCGCCTTACGAGCAGTACTTC. This chain links TRBV20-1 with TRBJ2-7; a weak D match, TRBD2 (7 bases). The length of the CDR3 is 14 residues. V lost 6 bases and J lost 4, with 19 bases in between. Germline CDR1 DFQATT, CDR2 SNEGSKA (reference sequence).

The rearrangement joins TRBV20-1 to TRBJ2-3; 7 nucleotides line up with TRBD2. Trimming removed 2 bases from V and 4 bases from J; junction bases left unmatched: 12. The CDR3 runs 16 residues. Germline assignment: CDR1 DFQATT and CDR2 SNEGSKA (reference sequence). In DNA, the CDR3 is TGCAGTGCTAGAACCTTTCGACTAGCTCATCCAGATACGCAGTATTTT. Protein product: CSARTFRLAHPDTQYF.

The rearrangement uses TRBV6-5 and TRBJ2-3; weak D call: TRBD2 (6 bases). V lost 4 bases and J 2 bases, leaving 16 bases between the germline ends. In germline, CDR1 is MNHEY, CDR2 SVGAGI. This CDR3 is 16 amino acids long. CDR3 residues: CASSSPGWRDTDTQYF. The CDR3 DNA is TGTGCCAGCAGTTCTCCGGGGTGGAGGGACACAGATACGCAGTATTTT.

Only a few counts were recorded for this clonotype. V is TRBV29-1 and J is TRBJ2-6; D unclear. From germline, CDR1 is SQVTM and CDR2 ANQGSEA. Trimming left V 6 bases short and J 0 bases short, with 6 bases between. CDR3 length: 13 amino acids. DNA for the CDR3: TGCAGCGTGCCGCACTCTGGGGCCAACGTCCTGACTTTC. Amino acids: CSVPHSGANVLTF.

This clonotype was seen a few times. This rearrangement joins TRBV5-1 to TRBJ2-2; a possible D gene is TRBD2 (6 bases). Germline CDR1 SGHRS, CDR2 YFSETQ. Trimming took 9 bases from V and 4 from J, leaving 25 bases between them. The CDR3 is 17 residues long. The CDR3 reads CATRAEAGGVGTGELFF. Here the CDR3 DNA reads TGCGCCACCCGCGCAGAAGCGGGTGGGGTCGGCACCGGGGAGCTGTTTTTT.

This clonotype was counted only a few times. The gene calls are TRBV4-2 and TRBJ2-5; a possible D gene is TRBD2 (5 bases). Trimming left V 4 bases short and J 4 bases short, with 28 bases between. The CDR3 covers 19 residues. CDR1 and CDR2 (germline): LGHNA, YNFKEQ. The CDR3 nucleotides read TGTGCCAGCAGCCCGCGAGGGTCCTTAGGGCCGGAGTTAGGAGAGACCCAGTACTTC. Its translation: CASSPRGSLGPELGETQYF.

This rearrangement joins TRBV5-1 to TRBJ2-7; D is unresolved. CDR1 and CDR2 (germline): SGHRS, YFSETQ. V was shortened by 5 bases and J by 2 bases, with 17 bases between the two germline ends. This CDR3 region has 15 residues. CDR3 in amino acids: CASRLTSARAYEQYF. CDR3 in DNA: TGCGCCAGCAGATTAACCTCCGCACGAGCCTACGAGCAGTACTTC.